This TCR beta chain was retrieved from a study of cytomegalovirus exposure and HLA in healthy donors. Notes on the study in general: Differences between HLA loci emerged in a later analysis of TCR association rates, with DRB1 most and HLA-C fewest.

PCR involved 60 Vbeta and 13 Jbeta primers. TCRdb keeps only in-frame clones here, not all; method: immunoSEQ multiplex PCR. The table shows about 210,000 clones, with about 85% occurring only once. As for this clone: Antigen unknown.

Unrecorded immune exposure was likely among donors, who were nominally healthy when sampled. V was pared by 0 bases and J by 7 bases, with 4 bases between. The germline V gene has CDR1 MNHNY and CDR2 SVGAGI (reference sequence). This CDR3 has 12 residues. This chain uses TRBV6-6 with TRBJ1-5; D uncertain. Sequences were obtained from PBMCs. This sequence was found in a woman between 45 and 65 years old in good health and CMV-seropositive. As DNA, the CDR3 is TGTGCCAGCAGTTACTCGAGACAGCCCCAGCATTTT. The encoded protein is CASSYSRQPQHF.